These 10 T cell receptor beta chains originate from one sample sequenced in a study of blood T cell repertoires in COVID-19 (TCRdb year 2020). Receptor amplification or capture employed the immunoSEQ multiplex PCR assay. Not all clones reach the TCRdb copy of this immuneACCESS table, which keeps in-frame sequences only. Checked studies attribute under half of the gap to unresolved V genes and leave the rest unexplained. This sample gives just under 70,000 clones in total; roughly 89% of them show up just once. The ten largest clones take up about 8.3% of the sample. Sample: peripheral blood. The receptors come from a man in his thirties or forties with acute or convalescent COVID-19.

The J gene is TRBJ2-7, the V gene TRBV6-2 or TRBV6-3; 8 nucleotides line up with TRBD2. Germline CDR1 is MNHEY and CDR2 is SVGEGT. The CDR3 sequence is 14 residues long. V was pared by 6 bases and J by 2 bases, with 6 bases of the junction left unmatched. CDR3 protein: CASSPGGVPYEQYF. In nucleotides, the CDR3 is TGTGCCAGCAGCCCGGGAGGGGTCCCCTACGAGCAGTACTTC.

In its sample, this clone was seen once. The chain combines TRBV6-5 with TRBJ2-5; 11 bases line up with TRBD2. With V trimmed by 2 bases and J by 1 base, 3 bases remained unmatched. The CDR3 length is 16 residues. Germline V gene sequence: CDR1 MNHEY, CDR2 SVGAGI. The CDR3 is CASSYGTSGGQETQYF. The CDR3 DNA sequence: TGTGCCAGCAGTTACGGGACTAGCGGAGGCCAAGAGACCCAGTACTTC.

CDR3 sequence reads: CASSGNTYEQYF. The CDR3 DNA is TGTGCCAGCTCAGGGAATACCTACGAGCAGTACTTC. The chain combines TRBV6-5 with TRBJ2-7, with TRBD1 as a possible D gene (5 bases). The germline CDR1 and CDR2 sequences are MNHEY and SVGAGI. The V end lost 8 bases, the J end lost 2 bases, and 10 bases lay between the germline ends. The CDR3 has 12 amino acids.

This clone appeared a few times. The gene calls are TRBV4-1 and TRBJ1-4; tentative D call: TRBD1 (6 bases). The germline V gene encodes CDR1 MGHRA and CDR2 YSYEKL. Trimming stripped 0 bases from V and 8 bases from J, with 16 bases between. This CDR3 is built from 16 residues. The DNA for the CDR3 is TGCGCCAGCAGCCAAGAACGGTCGGGGGGCTCGGAAAAACTGTTTTTT. Protein: CASSQERSGGSEKLFF.

The chain couples TRBV7-9 to TRBJ2-1, with D hard to call. With 5 bases removed from V and 10 bases from J, the gap between germline ends came to 15 bases. Germline CDR1 and CDR2: SEHNR and FQNEAQ (reference sequence). The CDR3 length is 13 residues. The CDR3 region is CASSPRAEREQFF. The CDR3 nucleotides read TGTGCCAGCAGCCCCCGTGCGGAAAGGGAGCAGTTCTTC.

This chain uses TRBV5-1 with TRBJ1-3; 7 nucleotides line up with TRBD1. CDR3 size: 17 residues. With 0 bases clipped from V and 1 base from J, the junction kept 7 bases outside the gene matches. Germline CDR1 reads SGHRS; CDR2 reads YFSETQ. The CDR3 sequence: CASSLGEGAPSGNTIYF. The CDR3 DNA sequence: TGCGCCAGCAGCTTGGGTGAGGGGGCCCCTTCTGGAAACACCATATATTTT.

In its sample, this clone was seen many times. Within the sample, other DNA sequences also encode this same CDR3. The chain employs TRBV5-1 and TRBJ1-5; possible D gene TRBD1, 5 bases. The germline V and J ends were trimmed by 0 bases and 2 bases, with 6 bases remaining between them. There are 14 residues in the CDR3. CDR1 is SGHRS, CDR2 YFSETQ, per germline. CDR3 nucleotides: TGCGCCAGCAGCTTGGAAGGGGGCAATCAGCCCCAGCATTTT. Its protein product is CASSLEGGNQPQHF.

The chain uses TRBV7-3 and TRBJ2-7; D may be TRBD1 (5 bases). This CDR3 is 13 amino acids long. V lost 3 bases, J lost 3 bases, and 9 bases lay in between. Germline CDR1 is SGHTA and CDR2 is FQGTGA. CDR3 DNA: TGTGCCAGCAGCTTGGGGCCTAACTACGAGCAGTACTTC. As protein: CASSLGPNYEQYF.

This chain links TRBV7-9 with TRBJ2-2; D is unclear. V dropped 2 bases and J dropped 4 bases, with 8 bases sitting between them. The CDR3 consists of 14 residues. Germline CDR1 and CDR2: SEHNR and FQNEAQ (reference sequence). The CDR3 spells CASSLSGPTGELFF. Written as DNA, the CDR3 is TGTGCCAGCAGCTTATCTGGGCCCACCGGGGAGCTGTTTTTT.

The genes are TRBV19 and TRBJ2-7; 10 bases align to TRBD2. CDR1 and CDR2 from the germline V gene are LNHDA and SQIVND (reference sequence). Trimming removed 4 bases from V and 2 bases from J; junction bases left unmatched: 5. The CDR3 sequence is 15 residues long. The CDR3 reads CASSKGLARTYEQYF. CDR3 bases: TGTGCCAGTAGTAAGGGACTAGCGAGAACCTACGAGCAGTACTTC.